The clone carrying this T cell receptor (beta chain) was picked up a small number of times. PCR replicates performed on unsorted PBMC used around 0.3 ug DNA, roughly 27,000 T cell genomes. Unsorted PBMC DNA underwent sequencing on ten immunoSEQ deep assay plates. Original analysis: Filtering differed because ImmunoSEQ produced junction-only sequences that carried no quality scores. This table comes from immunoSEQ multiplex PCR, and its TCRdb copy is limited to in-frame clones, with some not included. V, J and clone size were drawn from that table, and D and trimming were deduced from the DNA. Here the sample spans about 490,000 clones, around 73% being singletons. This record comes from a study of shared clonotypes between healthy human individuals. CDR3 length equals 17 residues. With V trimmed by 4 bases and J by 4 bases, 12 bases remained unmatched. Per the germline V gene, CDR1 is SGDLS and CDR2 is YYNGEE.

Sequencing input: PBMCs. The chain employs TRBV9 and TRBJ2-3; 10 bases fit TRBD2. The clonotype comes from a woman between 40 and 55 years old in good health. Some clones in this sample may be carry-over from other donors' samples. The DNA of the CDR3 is TGTGCCAGCAGCCCTCGATCTAGCGGGAGTTTCTCAGATACGCAGTATTTT. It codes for CASSPRSSGSFSDTQYF.